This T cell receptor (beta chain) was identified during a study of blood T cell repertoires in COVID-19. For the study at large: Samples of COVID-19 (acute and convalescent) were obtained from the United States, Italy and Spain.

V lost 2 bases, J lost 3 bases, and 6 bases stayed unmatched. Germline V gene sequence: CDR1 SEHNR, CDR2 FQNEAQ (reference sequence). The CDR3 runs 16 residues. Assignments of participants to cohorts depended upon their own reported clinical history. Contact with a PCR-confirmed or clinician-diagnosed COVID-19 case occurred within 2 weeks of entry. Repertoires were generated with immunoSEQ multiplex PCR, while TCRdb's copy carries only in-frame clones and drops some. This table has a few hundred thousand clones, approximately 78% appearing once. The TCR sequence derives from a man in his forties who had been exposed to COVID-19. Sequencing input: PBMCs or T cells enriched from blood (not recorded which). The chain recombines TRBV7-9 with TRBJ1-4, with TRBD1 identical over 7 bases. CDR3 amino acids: CASSLRGTGANEKLFF. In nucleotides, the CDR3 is TGTGCCAGCAGCTTACGAGGTACAGGGGCTAATGAAAAACTGTTTTTT.